The entry that follows covers one T cell receptor beta chain sequence. The method was immunoSEQ multiplex PCR; TCRdb's version includes in-frame clones alone and lacks a portion of them. This table holds tens of thousands of clones, approximately 92% found once. This record belongs to a study of T cell changes during pregnancy in multiple sclerosis. Deletions cut 7 bases from V and 3 bases from J, with 15 bases between. Germline lookup yields CDR1 SEHNR and CDR2 FQNEAQ (reference sequence). The CDR3 extends over 14 amino acids. The gene calls are TRBV7-9 and TRBJ1-1, with D maybe TRBD1 (6 bases). Sequenced material: peripheral blood, taken in the second trimester of pregnancy. The TCR sequence derives from a female donor with multiple sclerosis, enrolled in a pregnancy study. The CDR3 is CASTQGQKHTEAFF. The CDR3 nucleotides read TGTGCCAGCACCCAGGGGCAGAAGCACACTGAAGCTTTCTTT.